This T cell receptor beta chain was recovered during a study of blood T cells in healthy people across ages. As for this clonotype: Its antigen is unknown.

Overall study findings and caveats: Unknown donor CMV status possibly confounded expanded clonotype changes.

The CDR3 covers 13 residues. Germline V CDR1 and CDR2: SGHVS, FQNEAQ. Deletions cut 7 bases from V and 10 bases from J, with 14 bases between. A second about 7 to 12 cycle PCR used barcoded and J-beta primers. TCRdb processed the 5' RACE reads anew with MiXCR; each CDR3 protein has one entry. The sample lists 1.4 million or so distinct CDR3 sequences; about 45% were seen once. This receptor was taken from a woman younger than 30 in good health. This rearrangement joins TRBV7-8 to TRBJ1-6; possible D gene TRBD1, 5 bases. The specimen was blood. CDR3 DNA: TGTGCCAGCACACGGGGGGGAGGATCACCCCTCCACTTT. It encodes CASTRGGGSPLHF.